Listed below are T cell receptor beta chains from one sample, sequenced in a study of T cell responses to AZD1222 COVID-19 vaccine. Measured with immunoSEQ multiplex PCR; TCRdb has only the in-frame clones, and not every one. The profile shows 70,000 to 90,000 clones, approximately 85% of them singletons. Sequencing used peripheral blood, obtained 28 days after the second AZD1222 dose. The receptors shown here come from an adult who received the AZD1222 COVID-19 vaccine. Both conserved end residues are part of each CDR3. Each record gives: J gene, V gene, CDR3 protein.

TRBJ2-7	TRBV7-2	CASSLAGTGLYEQYF
TRBJ1-6	TRBV28	CASSQTGGNSYNSPLHF
TRBJ1-5	TRBV2	CASGGAPYQPQHF
TRBJ2-2	TRBV5-4	CASSLIASTGELFF
TRBJ1-6	TRBV7-3	CASSNTGENSPLHF
TRBJ1-1	TRBV2	CASRTGLSVPEAFF
TRBJ2-7	TRBV15	CATSKLSGGSVREQYF
TRBJ1-2	TRBV18	CASSPSAEIYGYTF
TRBJ2-1	TRBV29-1	CSVGDYYEQFF
TRBJ2-2	TRBV5-1	CASSLDRRNTGELFF
TRBJ1-4	TRBV7-5	CARSTCLDSPTGPATNEKLFF
TRBJ1-1	TRBV7-9	CASSLAVEAFF
TRBJ2-1	TRBV7-2	CASSPRQGSYNEQFF
TRBJ2-7	TRBV15	CATSRDLTGIYEQYF
TRBJ2-1	TRBV27	CASSLSGGSSEQFF
TRBJ1-2	TRBV2	CASSVSGRRGYTF
TRBJ1-1	TRBV28	CASRVPSGGTEAFF
TRBJ1-1	TRBV28	CASSLIQQYTEAFF
TRBJ1-6	TRBV11-3	CASSLDFTSPLHF
TRBJ1-5	TRBV2	CASRRENYSNQPQHF
TRBJ1-6	TRBV14	CASTQPGQLASPLHF
TRBJ2-7	TRBV18	CASSPPSRDSYEQYF
TRBJ2-7	TRBV7-8	CASSSSRDREQYF
TRBJ1-3	TRBV9	CASSERTSTGTGSGNTIYF
TRBJ1-2	TRBV30	CAWSVGVSKYTF
TRBJ2-5	TRBV20-1	CSASSIQGWETQYF
TRBJ1-1	TRBV21-1	CASSKAGIVKRVGNTEAFF
TRBJ1-1	TRBV5-6	CASSPRDGGGNTEAFF
TRBJ2-3	TRBV5-1	CASRSRAGSTDTQYF